This TCR beta chain was profiled in a study of shared T cell receptors in the human thymus (TCRdb year 2021). About the study as a whole: The study investigated the way shared, self-reactive T-cell receptor alpha chains are produced in the human thymus.

The receptor library was made with the immunoSEQ multiplex PCR assay. TCRdb re-hosts the immuneACCESS table, in-frame sequences only. Its copies lack some clones; in the studies checked, an unresolved V gene accounts for under half of them, and the cause for the rest is not known. The sample yields hundreds of thousands of clones; approximately 88% were counted once. The ten largest clones capture around 0.0099% of the sample. Details on this clone: The clone's antigen remains unknown. One end of the junction varies from germline; a read error may be responsible.

The germline V gene (reference sequence) sets CDR1 to SSHAT and CDR2 to FNYEAQ. From its cysteine to its phenylalanine, the CDR3 spans 20 amino acids. The read is trimmed to its CDR3 DNA, 60 bases read in frame from base 1. These data are also associated with another study on human thymus T cells. According to the second study: In Finland, the donors were immunologically healthy infants who were having open corrective cardiac surgery for congenital heart defects. Thymus tissue was obtained as surgical resects removed during corrective cardiac surgery. Usage of V and J gene segments appeared to be biased in both the thymic and the peripheral blood repertoires. Highly overlapping thymic TCR repertoires among unrelated individuals were reported in the related research. The study used roughly eight infant thymus samples plus four related peripheral blood samples to characterize TCR alpha and beta repertoires. The infant donors were about 6 to 244 days old, and the cohort included over 5 males and two females. After being mechanically released from the tissue, thymocytes were kept at -70 degrees C in pellets of about 9.5-30 million cells. A QIAsymphony instrument was used to extract genomic DNA from frozen cell pellets. TCRB and TCRAD loci were amplified from a standardized quantity of quality-controlled genomic DNA using the immunoSEQ multiplex PCR assay. The V(D)J region was spanned by amplicons of a length sufficient to cover the CDR3 and to identify V and J genes. Through the commercial immunoSEQ service, the amplicons were sequenced on an Illumina platform. Primer bias and sequencing errors were corrected as previously described, and TCRAD and TCRB were defined on the basis of the IMGT database. Analysis of the repertoires was done with immunoSEQ Analyzer 3.0 and VDJTools and included basic statistics, V/J segment usage, diversity estimates, rarefaction and pairwise overlap. Chao1, ChaoE, Efron-Thisted, Shannon and inverse Simpson indices were used to estimate diversity, which was also estimated on datasets down-sampled to the smallest sample. For repertoire overlap, CDR3 nucleotide sequence, V gene and J gene had to match strictly, and clustering was done by Jaccard-based multidimensional scaling. On average, thymus samples gave 650,000 to 1,000,000 unique TCRB clonotypes, whereas blood samples gave 75,000 to 85,000.

The chain couples TRBV7-7 to TRBJ2-5, and TRBD2 matches 15 of the central bases. The receptor comes from a boy under two years old with a congenital heart defect. Donor details come from another sample of the same person, matched by shared clones. The sequencing sample was made of thymocytes. The CDR3: CASSPANPGLAGGLEETQYF. The nucleotide sequence is TGTGCTAGCAGCCCCGCTAATCCGGGACTAGCGGGAGGTTTAGAAGAGACCCAGTACTTC.